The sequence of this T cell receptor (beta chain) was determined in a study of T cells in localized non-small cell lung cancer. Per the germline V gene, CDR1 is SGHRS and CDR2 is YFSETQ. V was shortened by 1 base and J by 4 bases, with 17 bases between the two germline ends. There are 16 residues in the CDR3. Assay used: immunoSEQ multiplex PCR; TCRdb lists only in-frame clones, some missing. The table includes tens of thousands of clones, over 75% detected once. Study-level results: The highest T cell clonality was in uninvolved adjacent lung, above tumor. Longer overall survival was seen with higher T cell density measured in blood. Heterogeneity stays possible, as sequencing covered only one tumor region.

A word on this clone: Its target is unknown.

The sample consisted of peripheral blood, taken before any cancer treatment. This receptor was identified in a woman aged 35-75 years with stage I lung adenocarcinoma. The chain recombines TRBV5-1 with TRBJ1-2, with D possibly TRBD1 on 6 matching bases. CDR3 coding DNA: TGCGCCAGCAGCTTGACCGGCCAGGGGCTTTTCTATGGCTACACCTTC. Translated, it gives CASSLTGQGLFYGYTF.